This passage covers 5 T cell receptor beta chains from one sample sequenced in a study of shared clonotypes between healthy human individuals. Here immunoSEQ multiplex PCR was the method, and the copy in TCRdb shows in-frame clones only, minus some. The table has some 2.1 million clones, roughly 95% seen once. Sequencing was done on a sample of naive CD4+ T cells sorted from blood. Subset indicated: CD45RA+ positively selected. The receptor source for this set is a man between 18 and 29 years old in good health.

The genes are TRBV5-1 and TRBJ2-1, with D tentatively TRBD1 or TRBD2 (6 bases each). This CDR3 is 16 amino acids long. CDR1 and CDR2 from the germline V gene are SGHRS and YFSETQ. The ends were cut back, 1 base at V and 1 base at J, with 12 bases in the middle. CDR3 sequence (DNA): TGCGCCAGCAGCTTGAGGGGGGAGAGTTCCTACAATGAGCAGTTCTTC. This sequence encodes CASSLRGESSYNEQFF. Filled out from reference TRBV5-1 and TRBJ2-1, the complete variable domain reads KAGVTQTPRYLIKTRGQQVTLSCSPISGHRSVSWYQQTPGQGLQFLFEYFSETQRNKGNFPGRFSGRQFSNSRSEMNVSTLELGDSALYLCASSLRGESSYNEQFFGPGTRLTVL.

CDR3 amino acids: CASSLEGAPFYEQYF. CDR3 in DNA: TGCGCCAGCAGCTTGGAGGGGGCGCCTTTCTACGAGCAGTACTTC. The chain couples TRBV5-1 to TRBJ2-7, with 7 bases matching TRBD1. The V and J ends lost 0 bases and 3 bases, in that order; junction bases with no gene match: 6. From germline, CDR1 is SGHRS and CDR2 YFSETQ. The CDR3 loop spans 15 amino acids.

V usage is TRBV4-1 and J usage is TRBJ2-5, with 8 bases that match TRBD2. There are 21 residues in the CDR3. V dropped 1 base and J dropped 6; count of bases not matched to a gene: 25. Germline loops: CDR1 MGHRA, CDR2 YSYEKL. CDR3 DNA sequence: TGCGCCAGCAGCCAAGCGAATCTAGGGGACCTTGGGTCTAGCGGGTGGAAGACCCAGTACTTC. Protein sequence: CASSQANLGDLGSSGWKTQYF.

CDR3 nucleotides: TGTGCCAGCAGCTTTCCGGGACAGGGGAACACTGAAGCTTTCTTT. Translation: CASSFPGQGNTEAFF. The chain uses TRBV5-6 and TRBJ1-1; 9 nucleotides line up with TRBD1. The V segment lost 2 bases and the J segment 1 base; nucleotides outside the gene matches: 3. The CDR3 sequence is 15 residues long. Germline V lookup: CDR1 SGHDT, CDR2 YYEEEE. Supplemented by reference TRBV5-6 and TRBJ1-1, the full variable domain reads DAGVTQSPTHLIKTRGQQVTLRCSPKSGHDTVSWYQQALGQGPQFIFQYYEEEERQRGNFPDRFSGHQFPNYSSELNVNALLLGDSALYLCASSFPGQGNTEAFFGQGTRLTVV.

The gene calls are TRBV21-1 and TRBJ1-1. TRBV21-1 is labeled a pseudogene. The CDR3 covers 14 residues. CDR3 bases: TGTGCCAGCAGCAAAGACGTGGGAAACACTGAAGCTTTCTTT. It specifies CASSKDVGNTEAFF.